This T cell receptor beta chain was obtained from a study of CD8 T cells in ankylosing spondylitis. Study-wide results and limits: Blood from ankylosing spondylitis patients appeared to carry a characteristic roughly 8-variant TCR beta motif.

This CDR3 contains 13 residues. Trimming took off 0 bases at V and 3 bases at J, with 3 bases between the two ends. Germline values: CDR1 SEHNR, CDR2 FQNEAQ (reference sequence). MiXCR, run by TCRdb on the 5' RACE reads, gives a single entry per CDR3 protein. The sample carries 200,000 to 300,000 distinct CDR3 sequences, 20% to 30% recorded once. Comment on this clonotype: Its antigen remains unidentified.

The chain uses TRBV7-9 and TRBJ2-1, with D uncertain. This clonotype was obtained from a male donor with ankylosing spondylitis or in good health (not recorded which). The sequenced sample consisted of blood, either unsorted or a sorted T cell fraction (not recorded which). CDR3 residues: CASSLAYYNEQFF. The CDR3 nucleotides are TGTGCCAGCAGCTTAGCCTACTACAATGAGCAGTTCTTC.